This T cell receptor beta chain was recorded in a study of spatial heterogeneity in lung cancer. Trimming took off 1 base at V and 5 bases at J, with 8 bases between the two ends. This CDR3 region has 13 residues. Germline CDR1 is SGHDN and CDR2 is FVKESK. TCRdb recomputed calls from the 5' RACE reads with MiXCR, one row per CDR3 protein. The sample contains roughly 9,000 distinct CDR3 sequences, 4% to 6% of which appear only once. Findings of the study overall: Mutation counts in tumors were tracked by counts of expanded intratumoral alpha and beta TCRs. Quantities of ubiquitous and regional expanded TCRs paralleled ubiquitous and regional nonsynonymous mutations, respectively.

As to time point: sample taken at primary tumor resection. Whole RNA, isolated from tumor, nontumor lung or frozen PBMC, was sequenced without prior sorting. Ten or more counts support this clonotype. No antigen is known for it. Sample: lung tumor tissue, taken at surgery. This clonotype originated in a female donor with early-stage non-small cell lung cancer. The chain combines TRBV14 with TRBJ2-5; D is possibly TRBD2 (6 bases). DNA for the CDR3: TGTGCCAGCAGCCAAGCCGGGAGCGAGACCCAGTACTTC. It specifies CASSQAGSETQYF.